This T cell receptor beta chain was identified during a study of blood T cell repertoires in COVID-19. V trimming: 5 bases; J trimming: 4 bases; junction bases outside the gene matches: 10. Per germline, CDR1 SGHTA and CDR2 FQGNSA. This CDR3 is 16 amino acids long. Per the authors' pipeline: Researchers report that nucleated cell counts were estimated from reference gene primer amplification. The data were produced by immunoSEQ multiplex PCR, yet TCRdb's version contains in-frame clones alone and is incomplete. D and trimming were read from the DNA, whereas the V and J calls and clone size are those reported in that table. The table records 200,000 to 250,000 clones, about four fifths of them present only once.

Source material: PBMCs or T cells enriched from blood (not recorded which). The chain recombines TRBV7-2 with TRBJ1-4; the match to TRBD1 covers 7 bases. The clonotype was recovered from a woman aged 55-69 years who had recovered from COVID-19. The CDR3 protein is CASSRTGITRNEKLFF. CDR3 nucleotide sequence: TGTGCCAGCAGCCGGACAGGCATCACCCGTAATGAAAAACTGTTTTTT.